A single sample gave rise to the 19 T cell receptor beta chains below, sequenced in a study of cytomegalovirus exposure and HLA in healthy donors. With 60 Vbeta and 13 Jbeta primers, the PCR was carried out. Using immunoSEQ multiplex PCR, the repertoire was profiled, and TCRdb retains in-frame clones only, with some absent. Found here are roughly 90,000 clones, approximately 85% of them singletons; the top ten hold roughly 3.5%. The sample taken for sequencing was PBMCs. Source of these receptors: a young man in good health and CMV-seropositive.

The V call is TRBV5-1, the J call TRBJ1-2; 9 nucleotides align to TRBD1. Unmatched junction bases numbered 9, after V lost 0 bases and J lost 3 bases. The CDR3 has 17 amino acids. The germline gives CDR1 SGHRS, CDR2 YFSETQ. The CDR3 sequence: CASSLGQGTGLDYGYTF. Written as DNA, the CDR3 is TGCGCCAGCAGCTTGGGGCAAGGGACAGGGCTGGACTATGGCTACACCTTC.

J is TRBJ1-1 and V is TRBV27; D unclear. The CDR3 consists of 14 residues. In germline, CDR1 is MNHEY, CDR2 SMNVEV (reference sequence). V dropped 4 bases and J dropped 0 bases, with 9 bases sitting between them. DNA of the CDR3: TGTGCCAGCAGTTACACAGCTTTGAACACTGAAGCTTTCTTT. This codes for CASSYTALNTEAFF.

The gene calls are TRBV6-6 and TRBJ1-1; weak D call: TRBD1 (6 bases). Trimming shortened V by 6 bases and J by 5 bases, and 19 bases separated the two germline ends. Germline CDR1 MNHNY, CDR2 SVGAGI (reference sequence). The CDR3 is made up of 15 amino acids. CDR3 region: CASRSPRDIRTEAFF. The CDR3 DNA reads TGTGCCAGCAGGTCTCCCAGGGACATCAGGACTGAAGCTTTCTTT.

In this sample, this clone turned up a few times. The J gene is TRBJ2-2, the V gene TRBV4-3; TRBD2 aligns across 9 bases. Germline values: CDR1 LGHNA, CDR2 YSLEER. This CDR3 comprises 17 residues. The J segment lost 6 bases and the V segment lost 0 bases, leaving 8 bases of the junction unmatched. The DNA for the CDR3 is TGCGCCAGCAGCCAAGATTCGAGCGGGAGGATCGCCGGGGAGCTGTTTTTT. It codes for CASSQDSSGRIAGELFF.

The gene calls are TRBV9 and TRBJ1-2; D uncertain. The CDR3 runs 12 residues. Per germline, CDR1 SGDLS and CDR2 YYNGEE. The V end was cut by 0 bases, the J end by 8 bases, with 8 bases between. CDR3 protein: CASSVGGQGYTF. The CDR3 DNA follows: TGTGCCAGCAGCGTAGGAGGCCAGGGCTACACCTTC.

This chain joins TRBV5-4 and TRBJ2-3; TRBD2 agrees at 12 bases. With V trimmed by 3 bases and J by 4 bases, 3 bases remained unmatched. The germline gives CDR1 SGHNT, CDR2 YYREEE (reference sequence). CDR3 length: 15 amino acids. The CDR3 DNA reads TGTGCCAGCAGCTCCCTAGCGGGAGGGCCAGATACGCAGTATTTT. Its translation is CASSSLAGGPDTQYF.

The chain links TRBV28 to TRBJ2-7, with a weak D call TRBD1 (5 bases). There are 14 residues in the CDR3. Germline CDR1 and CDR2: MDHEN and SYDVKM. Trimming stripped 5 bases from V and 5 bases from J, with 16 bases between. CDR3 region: CASSLTARVHEQYF. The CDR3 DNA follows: TGTGCCAGCAGTCTAACCGCCAGGGTCCACGAGCAGTACTTC.

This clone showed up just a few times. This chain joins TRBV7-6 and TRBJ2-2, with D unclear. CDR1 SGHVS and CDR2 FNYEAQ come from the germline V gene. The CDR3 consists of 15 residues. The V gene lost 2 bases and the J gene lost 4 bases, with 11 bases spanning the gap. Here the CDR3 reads CASSLSPITTGELFF. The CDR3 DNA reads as TGTGCCAGCAGCTTATCACCTATAACCACCGGGGAGCTGTTTTTT. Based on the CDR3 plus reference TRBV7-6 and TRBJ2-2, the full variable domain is GAGVSQSPRYKVTKRGQDVALRCDPISGHVSLYWYRQALGQGPEFLTYFNYEAQQDKSGLPNDRFSAERPEGSISTLTIQRTEQRDSAMYRCASSLSPITTGELFFGEGSRLTVL.

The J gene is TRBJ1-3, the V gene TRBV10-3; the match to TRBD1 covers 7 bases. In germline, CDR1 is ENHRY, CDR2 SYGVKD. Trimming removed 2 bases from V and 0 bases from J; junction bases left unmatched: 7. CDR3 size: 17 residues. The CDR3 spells CAISERGQGLSGNTIYF. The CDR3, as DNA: TGTGCCATCAGTGAGAGGGGGCAGGGGCTCTCTGGAAACACCATATATTTT.

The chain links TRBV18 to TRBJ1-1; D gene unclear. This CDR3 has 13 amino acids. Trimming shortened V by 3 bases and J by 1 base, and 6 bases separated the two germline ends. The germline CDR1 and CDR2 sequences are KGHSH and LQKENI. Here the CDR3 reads CASSPRENTEAFF. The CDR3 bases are TGTGCCAGCTCACCCCGGGAGAACACTGAAGCTTTCTTT.

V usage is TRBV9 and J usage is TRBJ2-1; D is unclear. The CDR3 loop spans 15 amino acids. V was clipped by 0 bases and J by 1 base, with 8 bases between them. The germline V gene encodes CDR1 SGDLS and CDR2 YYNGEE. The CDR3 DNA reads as TGTGCCAGCAGCGTAGGAGTTACTTCCTACAATGAGCAGTTCTTC. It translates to CASSVGVTSYNEQFF.

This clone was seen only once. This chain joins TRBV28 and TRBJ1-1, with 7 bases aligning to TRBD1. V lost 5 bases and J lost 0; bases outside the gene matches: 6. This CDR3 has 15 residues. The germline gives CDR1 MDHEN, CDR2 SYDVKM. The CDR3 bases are TGTGCCAGCAGTCCTCAGGGGGTGATGAACACTGAAGCTTTCTTT. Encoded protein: CASSPQGVMNTEAFF. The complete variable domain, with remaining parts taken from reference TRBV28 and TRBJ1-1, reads DVKVTQSSRYLVKRTGEKVFLECVQDMDHENMFWYRQDPGLGLRLIYFSYDVKMKEKGDIPEGYSVSREKKERFSLILESASTNQTSMYLCASSPQGVMNTEAFFGQGTRLTVV.

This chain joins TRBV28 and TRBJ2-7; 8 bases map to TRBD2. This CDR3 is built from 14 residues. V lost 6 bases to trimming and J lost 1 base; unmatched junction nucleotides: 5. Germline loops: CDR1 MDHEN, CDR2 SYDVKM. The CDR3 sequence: CASREAGASYEQYF. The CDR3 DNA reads TGTGCCAGCAGAGAAGCGGGAGCATCCTACGAGCAGTACTTC.

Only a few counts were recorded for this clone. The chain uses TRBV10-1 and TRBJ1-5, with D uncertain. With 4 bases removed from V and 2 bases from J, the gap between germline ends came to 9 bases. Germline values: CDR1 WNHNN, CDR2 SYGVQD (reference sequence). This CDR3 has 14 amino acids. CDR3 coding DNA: TGCGCCAGCAGTGCGGGGATCGGCAATCAGCCCCAGCATTTT. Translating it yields CASSAGIGNQPQHF.

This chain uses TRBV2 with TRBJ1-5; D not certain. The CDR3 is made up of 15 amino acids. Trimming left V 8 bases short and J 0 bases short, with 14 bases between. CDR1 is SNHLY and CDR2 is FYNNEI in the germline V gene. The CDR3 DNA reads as TGTGCCAGCGACGAACTACCATCTAGCAATCAGCCCCAGCATTTT. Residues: CASDELPSSNQPQHF.

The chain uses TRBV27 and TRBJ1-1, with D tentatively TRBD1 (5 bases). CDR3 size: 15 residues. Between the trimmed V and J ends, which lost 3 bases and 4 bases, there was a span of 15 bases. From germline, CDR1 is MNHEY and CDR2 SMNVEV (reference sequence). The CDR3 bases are TGTGCCAGCAGTTTTCTGATAGGGGCATCCACTGAAGCTTTCTTT. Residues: CASSFLIGASTEAFF.

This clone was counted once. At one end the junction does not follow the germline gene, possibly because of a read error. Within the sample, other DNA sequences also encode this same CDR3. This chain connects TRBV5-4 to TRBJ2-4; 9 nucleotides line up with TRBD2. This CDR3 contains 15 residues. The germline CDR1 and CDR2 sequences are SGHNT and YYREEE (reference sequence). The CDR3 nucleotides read TGCGCCAGCAGCTTGGAGGGCGGGAGGGGGAACATTCAGTACTTC. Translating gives CASSLEGGRGNIQYF.

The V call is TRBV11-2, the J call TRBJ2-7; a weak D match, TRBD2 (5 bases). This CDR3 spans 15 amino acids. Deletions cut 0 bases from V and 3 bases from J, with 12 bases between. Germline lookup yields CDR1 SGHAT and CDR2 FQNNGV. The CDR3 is CASSLELGRGYEQYF. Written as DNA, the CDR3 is TGTGCCAGCAGCTTAGAGTTGGGTCGGGGCTACGAGCAGTACTTC.

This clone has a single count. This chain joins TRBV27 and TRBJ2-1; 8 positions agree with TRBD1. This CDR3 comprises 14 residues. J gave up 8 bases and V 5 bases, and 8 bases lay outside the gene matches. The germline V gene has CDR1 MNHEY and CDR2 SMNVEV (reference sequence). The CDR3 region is CASSPDRASDEQFF. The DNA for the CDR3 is TGTGCCAGCAGTCCGGACAGGGCGAGCGATGAGCAGTTCTTC.